Shown below are 31 T cell receptor beta chains from a single sample sequenced in a study of shared T cell receptors in the human thymus. The data were produced by immunoSEQ multiplex PCR, yet TCRdb's version contains in-frame clones alone and is incomplete. The sample yields 600,000 to 900,000 clones, 70% to 90% seen once. These same records also appear under a second study, on human thymus T cells.

The sequenced sample was thymocytes. All receptors come from a girl in the first two years of life with a congenital heart defect.

This sequence joins TRBV4-3 and TRBJ2-3; 10 bases match TRBD2. Germline V gives CDR1 LGHNA, CDR2 YSLEER. The CDR3 runs to 17 residues. Germline trimming cut 0 bases from V and 2 bases from J; bases unmatched to any gene: 5. CDR3 bases: TGCGCCAGCAGCCAAGATTACAGCGGGGGGGACACAGATACGCAGTATTTT. Residues: CASSQDYSGGDTDTQYF.

The chain carries TRBV2 and TRBJ1-6; 11 bases match TRBD1. Looked up from germline, CDR1 is SNHLY and CDR2 is FYNNEI. Germline trimming cut 7 bases from V and 0 bases from J; bases unmatched to any gene: 5. The CDR3 spans 17 residues. In nucleotides, the CDR3 is TGTGCCAGCACGGACAGGGGGCCGAGCTCCTATAATTCACCCCTCCACTTT. Its protein is CASTDRGPSSYNSPLHF.

The V gene is TRBV6-1, the J gene TRBJ2-1; 10 nucleotides agree with TRBD2. Germline-derived CDR1 and CDR2 are MNHNS and SASEGT. With 4 bases clipped from V and 3 bases from J, the junction kept 3 bases outside the gene matches. There are 15 residues in the CDR3. As DNA, the CDR3 is TGTGCCAGCAGTGCAGCGGGGGGGCTCTACAATGAGCAGTTCTTC. Its translation is CASSAAGGLYNEQFF.

This clone was observed a few times. The gene calls are TRBV27 and TRBJ1-2; 9 nucleotides agree with TRBD1. Germline assignment: CDR1 MNHEY and CDR2 SMNVEV (reference sequence). With 5 bases clipped from V and 3 bases from J, the junction kept 10 bases outside the gene matches. This CDR3 contains 16 residues. CDR3 in DNA: TGTGCCAGCAGTCCCAGGGACAGGGTTGGACACTATGGCTACACCTTC. As protein: CASSPRDRVGHYGYTF.

The chain has TRBV5-1 and TRBJ1-1, with D uncertain. Deletions cut 1 base from V and 7 bases from J, with 26 bases between. The germline gives CDR1 SGHRS, CDR2 YFSETQ. The CDR3 sequence is 18 residues long. The CDR3 is CASSLKLREGNNQNEAFF. The CDR3 DNA follows: TGCGCCAGCAGCTTGAAATTGCGGGAGGGAAACAACCAAAATGAAGCTTTCTTT.

This chain connects TRBV14 to TRBJ2-7; 9 positions agree with TRBD1. Germline assignment: CDR1 SGHDN and CDR2 FVKESK. CDR3 length: 15 amino acids. V lost 5 bases and J lost 7; bases outside the gene matches: 12. The CDR3 sequence: CASSNRDREFKEQYF. The DNA for the CDR3 is TGTGCCAGCAGCAACCGGGACAGGGAGTTTAAGGAGCAGTACTTC.

The V gene is TRBV4-3, the J gene TRBJ2-7, with TRBD1 matching 7 bases. The trim removed 1 base at V and 3 bases at J, leaving 15 bases unmatched. Per the germline V gene, CDR1 is LGHNA and CDR2 is YSLEER. This CDR3 contains 18 residues. CDR3 bases: TGCGCCAGCAGCCAAGCCTCCCCCTCGACAGGGACAAACTACGAGCAGTACTTC. Translating it yields CASSQASPSTGTNYEQYF.

The rearrangement uses TRBV5-1 and TRBJ2-1, with D unclear. Trimming removed 4 bases from V and 6 bases from J, with 8 bases in between. The CDR3 covers 12 residues. Germline V gene data show CDR1 as SGHRS and CDR2 as YFSETQ. The CDR3 reads CASSPVGNEQFF. For the CDR3, the DNA is TGCGCCAGCAGCCCGGTCGGCAATGAGCAGTTCTTC.

The chain combines TRBV5-5 with TRBJ1-6; possibly TRBD1 for D (5 bases). CDR1 SGHKS and CDR2 YYEKEE come from the germline V gene (reference sequence). Trimming pared 0 bases from V and 6 bases from J, leaving 13 bases between. This CDR3 is 16 amino acids long. CDR3 DNA sequence: TGTGCCAGCAGCTTGGACGACAGAATCCTTAATTCACCCCTCCACTTT. It is translated as CASSLDDRILNSPLHF. Filled out from reference TRBV5-5 and TRBJ1-6, the complete variable domain reads DAGVTQSPTHLIKTRGQQVTLRCSPISGHKSVSWYQQVLGQGPQFIFQYYEKEERGRGNFPDRFSARQFPNYSSELNVNALLLGDSALYLCASSLDDRILNSPLHFGNGTRLTVT.

This chain connects TRBV5-4 to TRBJ2-7; D may be TRBD2 (5 bases). The V end lost 0 bases, the J end lost 0 bases, and 10 bases lay between the germline ends. This CDR3 comprises 15 residues. Germline CDR1 reads SGHNT; CDR2 reads YYREEE (reference sequence). The CDR3 reads CASSLAGVSSYEQYF. The CDR3 coding sequence is TGTGCCAGCAGCTTGGCCGGGGTGAGCTCCTACGAGCAGTACTTC.

This chain uses TRBV5-1 with TRBJ2-3; 15 nucleotides match TRBD2. Germline loops: CDR1 SGHRS, CDR2 YFSETQ. V dropped 4 bases and J dropped 6; count of bases not matched to a gene: 9. The CDR3 length is 17 residues. CDR3 region: CASSPRTSGGGMDTQYF. As DNA, the CDR3 is TGCGCCAGCAGCCCCCGGACTAGCGGGGGGGGTATGGATACGCAGTATTTT.

The chain uses TRBV25-1 and TRBJ1-2; weak D call: TRBD1 (6 bases). The V gene's germline CDR1 is MGHDK and CDR2 SYGVNS. Trimming removed 7 bases at V and 8 bases at J, with 32 bases between. There are 18 residues in the CDR3. CDR3 loop: CASMGFDRRTVPVSGYTF. Here the CDR3 DNA reads TGTGCCAGCATGGGGTTTGACAGGCGGACAGTCCCGGTTTCCGGCTACACCTTC.

The chain joins TRBV9 to TRBJ1-1; no clear D gene. The CDR3 loop spans 12 amino acids. V lost 3 bases and J 11 bases, leaving 14 bases between the germline ends. The V gene's germline CDR1 is SGDLS and CDR2 YYNGEE. In nucleotides, the CDR3 is TGTGCCAGCAGCGCTGACGGGATATTTGCTTTCTTT. Translation gives CASSADGIFAFF.

This clone was detected only a few times. The chain combines TRBV9 with TRBJ2-7; perhaps TRBD1 as D (6 bases). V was clipped by 3 bases and J by 2 bases, with 15 bases between them. CDR1 is SGDLS, CDR2 YYNGEE, per germline. CDR3 length: 15 residues. The CDR3 loop is CASSAADRVPYEQYF. CDR3 nucleotide sequence: TGTGCCAGCAGCGCAGCGGACAGAGTCCCCTACGAGCAGTACTTC.

The chain links TRBV29-1 to TRBJ2-4; a weak D match, TRBD2 (6 bases). Germline values: CDR1 SQVTM, CDR2 ANQGSEA. Trimming pared 5 bases from V and 0 bases from J, leaving 17 bases between. The CDR3 covers 16 residues. CDR3 coding DNA: TGCAGCGTTTTGTTGCGCAGGGACTTAGCCAAAAACATTCAGTACTTC. It yields the protein CSVLLRRDLAKNIQYF.

The genes are TRBV28 and TRBJ1-5; D might be TRBD1 (6 bases). Deletions cut 2 bases from V and 6 bases from J, with 14 bases between. The germline V gene encodes CDR1 MDHEN and CDR2 SYDVKM. The CDR3 is 15 residues long. CDR3 amino acids: CASSLLQGTGQPQHF. CDR3 nucleotide sequence: TGTGCCAGCAGTTTACTGCAGGGGACCGGTCAGCCCCAGCATTTT.

The chain employs TRBV6-6 and TRBJ1-6; TRBD1 matches at 11 bases. Germline loops: CDR1 MNHNY, CDR2 SVGAGI (reference sequence). The CDR3 runs to 16 residues. J was trimmed by 4 bases and V by 2 bases; bases with no gene match: 1. The DNA for the CDR3 is TGTGCCAGCAGTTACGGGACAGGGGGATATAATTCACCCCTCCACTTT. This encodes CASSYGTGGYNSPLHF.

This clone has just one count. The chain's CDR3 is CASSEEHAPPPTEAFF. Here the CDR3 DNA reads TGTGCCAGCAGTGAAGAGCATGCGCCTCCCCCCACTGAAGCTTTCTTT. The chain carries TRBV6-1 and TRBJ1-1, with D unresolved. CDR3 length: 16 residues. The ends were cut back, 1 base at V and 4 bases at J, with 16 bases in the middle. Germline V gene sequence: CDR1 MNHNS, CDR2 SASEGT.

The chain couples TRBV19 to TRBJ1-4; 9 nucleotides align to TRBD1. The CDR3 length is 16 residues. The J segment lost 7 bases and the V segment lost 2 bases, leaving 8 bases of the junction unmatched. Germline V gene data show CDR1 as LNHDA and CDR2 as SQIVND (reference sequence). Here the CDR3 reads CASSISRGTGSEKLFF. The CDR3 DNA reads TGTGCCAGTAGTATAAGCCGGGGGACAGGGAGTGAAAAACTGTTTTTT. Full variable domain (missing parts from reference TRBV19 and TRBJ1-4): DGGITQSPKYLFRKEGQNVTLSCEQNLNHDAMYWYRQDPGQGLRLIYYSQIVNDFQKGDIAEGYSVSREKKESFPLTVTSAQKNPTAFYLCASSISRGTGSEKLFFGSGTQLSVL.

This CDR3 reads CSVYGTGVYGYTF. CDR3 DNA: TGCAGCGTTTATGGTACAGGGGTCTATGGCTACACCTTC. The rearrangement uses TRBV29-1 and TRBJ1-2, with TRBD1 matching over 7 bases. V trimming: 5 bases; J trimming: 4 bases; junction bases outside the gene matches: 7. This CDR3 spans 13 amino acids. Germline lookup yields CDR1 SQVTM and CDR2 ANQGSEA.

Comments on this clone: Different DNA sequences within this sample yield the same CDR3. The CDR3 DNA is TGTGCTACCAAGGGAACAGGAGAGAACACTGAAGCTTTCTTT. This codes for CATKGTGENTEAFF. V is TRBV2 and J is TRBJ1-1; TRBD1 is a possible D gene (5 bases). The length of the CDR3 is 14 residues. The germline V gene has CDR1 SNHLY and CDR2 FYNNEI.

CDR3 protein: CASSQETGRGNYGYTF. The CDR3 DNA reads TGCGCCAGCAGCCAAGAAACGGGCAGGGGGAACTATGGCTACACCTTC. The rearrangement uses TRBV4-1 and TRBJ1-2; 7 bases fit TRBD1. This CDR3 has 16 residues. The germline V gene has CDR1 MGHRA and CDR2 YSYEKL. Germline trimming cut 0 bases from V and 2 bases from J; bases unmatched to any gene: 6.

V is TRBV12-2 and J is TRBJ2-3; the table names TRBD2, a call not compared with the DNA. TRBV12-2 is described as a pseudogene. The CDR3 extends over 18 amino acids. The CDR3 reads CASRLVGGGPVVEDTQYF. Here the CDR3 DNA reads TGTGCAAGTCGCTTGGTGGGCGGGGGCCCGGTAGTAGAAGATACGCAGTATTTT.

This sequence joins TRBV19 and TRBJ1-4, with 7 bases matching TRBD1. Per the germline V gene, CDR1 is LNHDA and CDR2 is SQIVND (reference sequence). Germline trimming cut 6 bases from V and 0 bases from J; bases unmatched to any gene: 13. This CDR3 comprises 18 residues. CDR3 DNA sequence: TGTGCCAGTAGCCGCTCCGGGACAGCAATATCAACTAATGAAAAACTGTTTTTT. Its protein is CASSRSGTAISTNEKLFF.

The chain has TRBV6-5 and TRBJ2-7, with 7 bases that match TRBD1. The CDR3 has 13 amino acids. Germline trimming cut 8 bases from V and 0 bases from J; bases unmatched to any gene: 4. The germline V gene encodes CDR1 MNHEY and CDR2 SVGAGI. CDR3 in amino acids: CASWGQSSYEQYF. The CDR3 DNA is TGTGCCAGCTGGGGACAGAGCTCCTACGAGCAGTACTTC.

This chain joins TRBV14 and TRBJ2-2; tentative D call: TRBD1 (6 bases). The V end was cut by 3 bases, the J end by 6 bases, with 17 bases between. The CDR3 runs 16 residues. The germline gives CDR1 SGHDN, CDR2 FVKESK. Here the CDR3 reads CASSHRTGIIAGELFF. The CDR3 DNA reads TGTGCCAGCAGCCACCGTACAGGGATTATCGCCGGGGAGCTGTTTTTT.

Only one count was recorded for this clone. The rearrangement links TRBV27 to TRBJ2-7; 7 nucleotides agree with TRBD1. The trim removed 0 bases at V and 2 bases at J, leaving 4 bases unmatched. The CDR3 covers 15 residues. Germline values: CDR1 MNHEY, CDR2 SMNVEV (reference sequence). The CDR3 DNA follows: TGTGCCAGCAGTTTATCGACGGGACAGACCTACGAGCAGTACTTC. It yields the protein CASSLSTGQTYEQYF.

This sequence joins TRBV4-1 and TRBJ2-1; tentatively, D is TRBD1 (5 bases). With 2 bases removed from V and 4 bases from J, the gap between germline ends came to 12 bases. This CDR3 spans 15 amino acids. Germline loops: CDR1 MGHRA, CDR2 YSYEKL. CDR3 in amino acids: CASSQKNDSYNEQFF. CDR3 in DNA: TGCGCCAGCAGCCAAAAAAATGACAGTTACAATGAGCAGTTCTTC.

A remark on this clone: A read error may account for a junction end that differs from germline. The CDR3, as DNA: TGTGCCACCAGCGGAGACGTGGGGACAGTAAATTCACCCCTCCACTTT. Its protein is CATSGDVGTVNSPLHF. The chain couples TRBV15 to TRBJ1-6; 7 nucleotides match TRBD1. Germline CDR1 and CDR2: LNHNV and YYDKDF (reference sequence). The CDR3 is 16 residues long.

The rearrangement uses TRBV12-5 and TRBJ1-1; 8 nucleotides align to TRBD1. The length of the CDR3 is 20 residues. The germline gives CDR1 LGHNT, CDR2 FRNRAP. Trimming cost V 3 bases and J 2 bases; bases outside gene matches: 20. The CDR3, as DNA: TGTGCTAGTGGTTTCGCAGCACTGACAGGGGCCGCACCTTTTAACACTGAAGCTTTCTTT. Amino acid sequence: CASGFAALTGAAPFNTEAFF.

V is TRBV5-1 and J is TRBJ2-3, with 11 bases aligning to TRBD2. The germline CDR1 and CDR2 sequences are SGHRS and YFSETQ. The junction had 6 bases not matched to a gene; V was cut back by 4 bases and J by 2 bases. CDR3 size: 16 residues. CDR3 sequence (DNA): TGCGCCAGCAGCCCTACTAGCGGGGGATCCACAGATACGCAGTATTTT. Amino acid sequence: CASSPTSGGSTDTQYF. Full variable domain (outside the CDR3, taken from reference TRBV5-1 and TRBJ2-3): KAGVTQTPRYLIKTRGQQVTLSCSPISGHRSVSWYQQTPGQGLQFLFEYFSETQRNKGNFPGRFSGRQFSNSRSEMNVSTLELGDSALYLCASSPTSGGSTDTQYFGPGTRLTVL.